A selection of T cell receptor beta chains follows, all from one sample in a study of T-cell reconstitution after alpha-beta-depleted transplantation in children. TCRdb independently ran MiXCR on the PCR reads; one entry per CDR3 protein. The sample shows about 110,000 distinct CDR3 sequences, 5.5% to 7% of them seen only once. Source: PBMCs, mostly from graft donor cells, taken 360 days after TCRalphabeta/CD19-depleted stem cell transplant. The receptors shown here come from a male patient aged 2 to 9 who had a stem cell transplant for acute lymphoblastic leukemia, so the T cells may come from the graft donor. Both conserved end residues are part of each CDR3. Fields, in order: clone size, D gene, V gene, J gene, CDR3 DNA, CDR3 protein. A D gene is named only where the DNA matches it firmly. Clone size is not always given. Where it is, it says once, few, many or a class for expanded clones.

clone size: many; D gene: NA; V gene: TRBV12-3/TRBV12-4; J gene: TRBJ2-1; CDR3 DNA: TGTGCCACCTCTTACAGGAACAATGAGCAGTTCTTC; CDR3 protein: CATSYRNNEQFF
clone size: many; D gene: TRBD1; V gene: TRBV11-2; J gene: TRBJ1-1; CDR3 DNA: TGTGCCAGCAGCTCCACGACAGGGAGGAACACTGAAGCTTTCTTT; CDR3 protein: CASSSTTGRNTEAFF
clone size: NA; D gene: TRBD1; V gene: TRBV29-1; J gene: TRBJ1-2; CDR3 DNA: TGCAGCGTTGATTCCAGGGGGCTCGGCTACACCTTC; CDR3 protein: CSVDSRGLGYTF
clone size: NA; D gene: NA; V gene: TRBV10-1; J gene: TRBJ1-2; CDR3 DNA: TGCGCCAGCAGTGAGGGGGAAAACTATGGCTACACCTTC; CDR3 protein: CASSEGENYGYTF
clone size: few; D gene: TRBD1; V gene: TRBV9; J gene: TRBJ2-3; CDR3 DNA: TGTGCCAGCAGCCTCTACCGGGACAGGCACACAGATACGCAGTATTTT; CDR3 protein: CASSLYRDRHTDTQYF
clone size: NA; D gene: NA; V gene: TRBV25-1; J gene: TRBJ1-2; CDR3 DNA: TGTGCCAGCAGTGAATACGGGGGGGCCGGAGGAGGCTACACCTTC; CDR3 protein: CASSEYGGAGGGYTF
clone size: many; D gene: TRBD1; V gene: TRBV25-1; J gene: TRBJ2-4; CDR3 DNA: TGTGCCAGCAGTGAATATCGGGACAGCCCCTTGGACATTCAGTACTTC; CDR3 protein: CASSEYRDSPLDIQYF
clone size: many; D gene: NA; V gene: TRBV10-2; J gene: TRBJ2-3; CDR3 DNA: TGCGCCAGCAGTGAGTCGGGGGCCCTCTATACGCAGTATTTT; CDR3 protein: CASSESGALYTQYF
clone size: few; D gene: NA; V gene: TRBV6-5; J gene: TRBJ1-5; CDR3 DNA: TGTGCCAGCAGTTCCACCGGTAGGCCTTATAGCAATCAGCCCCAGCATTTT; CDR3 protein: CASSSTGRPYSNQPQHF
clone size: NA; D gene: TRBD2; V gene: TRBV20-1; J gene: TRBJ2-1; CDR3 DNA: TGCAGTGCTAGAGATTATTCGGCTAGCGGGGGGTTCCTCTACAATGAGCAGTTCTTC; CDR3 protein: CSARDYSASGGFLYNEQFF
clone size: many; D gene: NA; V gene: TRBV27; J gene: TRBJ2-1; CDR3 DNA: TGTGCCAGCACTTCATCGCAGTGGCTAGTCAATGAGCAGTTCTTC; CDR3 protein: CASTSSQWLVNEQFF
clone size: many; D gene: TRBD1; V gene: TRBV5-1; J gene: TRBJ2-1; CDR3 DNA: TGCGCCAGCAGTAGCGACAGGGTCTCCTACAATGAGCAGTTCTTC; CDR3 protein: CASSSDRVSYNEQFF
clone size: many; D gene: NA; V gene: TRBV5-1; J gene: TRBJ2-2; CDR3 DNA: TGCGCCAGCAGCTTGGAGCCAGGGAAAATGCTGTTTTTT; CDR3 protein: CASSLEPGKMLFF
clone size: NA; D gene: TRBD1; V gene: TRBV7-9; J gene: TRBJ2-2; CDR3 DNA: TGTGCCAGCAGCCAACAGGGGTTAATGAACACCGGGGAGCTGTTTTTT; CDR3 protein: CASSQQGLMNTGELFF
clone size: few; D gene: TRBD2; V gene: TRBV9; J gene: TRBJ2-5; CDR3 DNA: TGTGCCAGCAGCCCACCGGGACTAGCCGAGGCGAAGTACTTC; CDR3 protein: CASSPPGLAEAKYF
clone size: NA; D gene: TRBD2; V gene: TRBV7-6; J gene: TRBJ2-1; CDR3 DNA: TGTGCCAGCAGCTGGCCGGGACTAGCGGGTTCCTACAATGAGCAGTTCTTC; CDR3 protein: CASSWPGLAGSYNEQFF
clone size: few; D gene: TRBD2; V gene: TRBV7-9; J gene: TRBJ2-4; CDR3 DNA: TGTGCCAGCAGCCCCCCGGGACTAGCGGGCAAAAACATTCAGTACTTC; CDR3 protein: CASSPPGLAGKNIQYF
clone size: NA; D gene: NA; V gene: TRBV6-2/TRBV6-3; J gene: TRBJ1-5; CDR3 DNA: TGTGCCAGCAGCCGAACTCAGAATCAGCCCCAGCATTTT; CDR3 protein: CASSRTQNQPQHF
clone size: NA; D gene: TRBD1; V gene: TRBV18; J gene: TRBJ1-5; CDR3 DNA: TGTGCCAGCTCACCACCGGGCAGGGGGGCCCAGCCCCAGCATTTT; CDR3 protein: CASSPPGRGAQPQHF
clone size: NA; D gene: NA; V gene: TRBV4-3; J gene: TRBJ2-7; CDR3 DNA: TGCGCCAGCAGCCAAGGGACAGAATCCTACGAGCAGTACTTC; CDR3 protein: CASSQGTESYEQYF
clone size: many; D gene: NA; V gene: TRBV5-6; J gene: TRBJ2-5; CDR3 DNA: TGTGCCAGCAGCTCGCGCCTCACGGCAGAAGAGACCCAGTACTTC; CDR3 protein: CASSSRLTAEETQYF
clone size: few; D gene: TRBD1; V gene: TRBV5-5; J gene: TRBJ2-3; CDR3 DNA: TGTGCCAGCAGCTTGGGGGACAGGTCTGGGGATACGCAGTATTTT; CDR3 protein: CASSLGDRSGDTQYF
clone size: NA; D gene: TRBD1; V gene: TRBV6-2/TRBV6-3; J gene: TRBJ1-1; CDR3 DNA: TGTGCCAGCAGTTATTTGTTGGACAGGGGGCGGACTGAAGCTTTCTTT; CDR3 protein: CASSYLLDRGRTEAFF
clone size: NA; D gene: NA; V gene: TRBV7-9; J gene: TRBJ2-7; CDR3 DNA: TGTGCCAGCAGCTTTCAGGGGAAACCCTACGAGCAGTACTTC; CDR3 protein: CASSFQGKPYEQYF
clone size: few; D gene: NA; V gene: TRBV29-1; J gene: TRBJ1-2; CDR3 DNA: TGCAGCGTTGATGGGGACGGCTATGGCTACACCTTC; CDR3 protein: CSVDGDGYGYTF
clone size: NA; D gene: NA; V gene: TRBV7-8; J gene: TRBJ2-1; CDR3 DNA: TGTGCCAGCAGCTTAGTAAGGAATGAGCAGTTCTTC; CDR3 protein: CASSLVRNEQFF
clone size: NA; D gene: NA; V gene: TRBV27; J gene: TRBJ2-7; CDR3 DNA: TGTGCCAGCGGCGGGACTGCGCTTTACGAGCAGTACTTC; CDR3 protein: CASGGTALYEQYF
clone size: few; D gene: TRBD2; V gene: TRBV20-1; J gene: TRBJ2-3; CDR3 DNA: TGCAGTGCTAGGAGGTCTCTAGCGGGAGACACCTACTACACAGATACGCAGTATTTT; CDR3 protein: CSARRSLAGDTYYTDTQYF
clone size: few; D gene: NA; V gene: TRBV19; J gene: TRBJ2-5; CDR3 DNA: TGTGCCAGTAGTATTTGGGATTCCTATTCTGGTGAGACCCAGTACTTC; CDR3 protein: CASSIWDSYSGETQYF
clone size: many; D gene: TRBD2; V gene: TRBV9; J gene: TRBJ2-5; CDR3 DNA: TGTGCCAGCAGCTTAAGCGGGAGCCTTGCGGAGACCCAGTACTTC; CDR3 protein: CASSLSGSLAETQYF
clone size: many; D gene: NA; V gene: TRBV20-1; J gene: TRBJ1-5; CDR3 DNA: TGCAGTGCCCCAGGAGGGAGTGGGAATCAGCCCCAGCATTTT; CDR3 protein: CSAPGGSGNQPQHF
clone size: few; D gene: NA; V gene: TRBV20-1; J gene: TRBJ2-1; CDR3 DNA: TGCAGTGCTAGAGATCACGTTACCCGCAGGGTTGGCAATGAGCAGTTCTTC; CDR3 protein: CSARDHVTRRVGNEQFF
clone size: many; D gene: TRBD2; V gene: TRBV6-1; J gene: TRBJ2-7; CDR3 DNA: TGTGCCAGCACCCCTAGTAGCGGGAGGGCGGGGGAGCAGTACTTC; CDR3 protein: CASTPSSGRAGEQYF